These 32 T cell receptor beta chains share one sample of origin, sequenced in a study of T-cell reconstitution after alpha-beta-depleted transplantation in children listed by TCRdb under 2016. The method behind the library was PCR. Sequencing relied on an Illumina HiSeq 2500. To normalize quantification of the TCRbeta repertoire, the TCR libraries were built with molecular barcoding that relied on unique molecular identifiers. TCRdb redid the processing of the public reads, applying fastp at Q25 and MiXCR, and retained in-frame beta chains. Each CDR3 protein gets just one entry, which takes the most common genes and DNA from the rows behind it. Across this sample there are about 690,000 distinct CDR3 sequences, with roughly 17% seen only once. The top ten clones comprise approximately 1% of the sample. The material was PBMCs from the stem cell graft donor, obtained from the stem cell graft. These receptor sequences come from a human donor who donated a stem cell graft to a child with acute myeloid leukemia.

This clonotype was recorded a few times. V is TRBV11-2 and J is TRBJ1-5; no firm D call. Deletions cut 4 bases from V and 1 base from J, with 20 bases between. This CDR3 contains 18 residues. The germline V gene has CDR1 SGHAT and CDR2 FQNNGV. The CDR3 nucleotides are TGTGCCAGCAGCTCTTTCTCGGACCCCTGGAGGAGCAATCAGCCCCAGCATTTT. Protein product: CASSSFSDPWRSNQPQHF.

V usage is TRBV29-1 and J usage is TRBJ2-3; 13 bases line up with TRBD2. The CDR3 sequence is 15 residues long. Germline CDR1 is SQVTM and CDR2 is ANQGSEA. J was trimmed by 2 bases and V by 4 bases; bases with no gene match: 3. CDR3 sequence (DNA): TGCAGCGTTGGGACTAGCGGGGGTCACACAGATACGCAGTATTTT. Its protein product is CSVGTSGGHTDTQYF.

Only a few counts were recorded for this clonotype. This rearrangement joins TRBV11-2 to TRBJ1-1; D remains unclear. CDR1 and CDR2 (germline): SGHAT, FQNNGV. V shed 0 bases and J shed 1 base, with 9 bases lying between them. The CDR3 is 15 residues long. In nucleotides, the CDR3 is TGTGCCAGCAGCTTAGATGGCAGAGCGAACACTGAAGCTTTCTTT. It specifies CASSLDGRANTEAFF.

The chain carries TRBV11-1 and TRBJ2-1, with 9 bases fitting TRBD1. The CDR3 contains 17 residues. The V segment lost 5 bases and the J segment 2 bases; nucleotides outside the gene matches: 10. CDR1 is SGHAT, CDR2 FQDESV, per germline (reference sequence). CDR3 DNA: TGTGCCAGCAGCCCGAGGGGACAGGGAGGTCCCTACAATGAGCAGTTCTTC. Translated, it gives CASSPRGQGGPYNEQFF.

Note on this clonotype: With a much larger clone just one base away, this may be a read error. The J gene is TRBJ2-7, the V gene TRBV20-1; D gene uncertain. Between the trimmed V and J ends, which lost 0 bases and 0 bases, there was a span of 9 bases. Germline values: CDR1 DFQATT, CDR2 SNEGSKA (reference sequence). The CDR3 is 14 amino acids. The CDR3 nucleotides read TGCAGTGCTAGAGATCCCGAGGTCTCCTACGAGCAGTACTTC. Amino acid sequence: CSARDPEVSYEQYF.

This clonotype was seen a handful of times. The genes are TRBV6-1 and TRBJ1-1; D unclear. Germline-derived CDR1 and CDR2 are MNHNS and SASEGT. Trimming stripped 8 bases from V and 3 bases from J, with 16 bases between. This CDR3 spans 14 amino acids. In nucleotides, the CDR3 is TGTGCCAGCTCCACTGGCGGCGCGGACACTGAAGCTTTCTTT. Protein product: CASSTGGADTEAFF.

This clonotype was found many times. The chain is built from TRBV7-2 and TRBJ1-6, with D possibly being TRBD1 (6 bases). CDR1 is SGHTA, CDR2 FQGNSA, per germline. V lost 5 bases and J lost 10, with 15 bases in between. The CDR3 consists of 14 residues. The CDR3 DNA is TGTGCCAGCAGCGTACAGGGAAAGGGATCACCCCTCCACTTT. Its protein is CASSVQGKGSPLHF.

This clonotype showed up many times. The rearrangement joins TRBV20-1 to TRBJ2-5, with TRBD2 matching over 9 bases. The V gene's germline CDR1 is DFQATT and CDR2 SNEGSKA (reference sequence). The trim removed 3 bases at V and 3 bases at J, leaving 5 bases unmatched. The CDR3 has 14 residues. The CDR3 nucleotides are TGCAGTGCTAGGAAGCCTAGCGGGGAAGAGACCCAGTACTTC. Amino acid sequence: CSARKPSGEETQYF.

The chain recombines TRBV20-1 with TRBJ2-7, with D possibly being TRBD1 (5 bases). CDR3 length: 17 residues. Trimming left V 6 bases short and J 0 bases short, with 24 bases between. CDR1 DFQATT and CDR2 SNEGSKA come from the germline V gene (reference sequence). CDR3 loop: CSALPLTVILNSYEQYF. In DNA, the CDR3 is TGCAGTGCCCTCCCCTTGACAGTTATCCTTAACTCCTACGAGCAGTACTTC.

The CDR3 is CSARGGFDNSPLHF. DNA for the CDR3: TGCAGTGCCCGAGGGGGGTTCGATAATTCACCCCTCCACTTT. V and J are TRBV20-1 and TRBJ1-6; tentative D call: TRBD1 (6 bases). The CDR3 consists of 14 residues. CDR1 DFQATT and CDR2 SNEGSKA come from the germline V gene (reference sequence). V was clipped by 6 bases and J by 5 bases, with 14 bases between them.

In DNA, the CDR3 is TGTGCCAGCAGCAACCGGGCCCTAAGGGATCAGCCCCAGCATTTT. The encoded protein is CASSNRALRDQPQHF. The V and J genes are TRBV5-6 and TRBJ1-5, with no clear D. The CDR3 covers 15 residues. The V and J ends lost 4 bases and 5 bases respectively, with 16 bases between them. Germline V gene sequence: CDR1 SGHDT, CDR2 YYEEEE.

This clonotype was detected only a few times. This rearrangement joins TRBV7-2 to TRBJ2-4; no clear D gene. Trimming shortened V by 1 base and J by 4 bases, and 14 bases separated the two germline ends. Germline V gene lookup returns CDR1 SGHTA and CDR2 FQGNSA. The CDR3 sequence is 16 residues long. CDR3 bases: TGTGCCAGCAGCTTAGTTAGTGGGCGGCCTAAAAACATTCAGTACTTC. Translating gives CASSLVSGRPKNIQYF.

The V gene is TRBV5-1, the J gene TRBJ2-2; D might be TRBD2 (6 bases). V was clipped by 2 bases and J by 3 bases, with 11 bases between them. The CDR3 contains 15 residues. Germline CDR1 and CDR2: SGHRS and YFSETQ. The CDR3 nucleotides are TGCGCCAGCAGCTTCAGCCCGGGAGACACCGGGGAGCTGTTTTTT. Amino acids: CASSFSPGDTGELFF.

This clonotype was counted a few times. The rearrangement links TRBV12-3 or TRBV12-4 to TRBJ2-2; D unresolved. Between the trimmed V and J ends, which lost 2 bases and 1 base, there was a span of 5 bases. The length of the CDR3 is 14 residues. CDR3 nucleotide sequence: TGTGCCAGCAGTTTACAAGTGAACACCGGGGAGCTGTTTTTT. Encoded protein: CASSLQVNTGELFF.

This clonotype was seen only a few times. The CDR3 sequence is CASSEYYMGGESYGYTF. In DNA form, the CDR3 reads TGTGCCAGCAGTGAATATTACATGGGGGGCGAGTCCTATGGCTACACCTTC. The J gene is TRBJ1-2, the V gene TRBV25-1, with a weak D call TRBD1 (6 bases). Germline V gene lookup returns CDR1 MGHDK and CDR2 SYGVNS. The V end was cut by 0 bases, the J end by 4 bases, with 18 bases between. This CDR3 has 17 amino acids.

The chain combines TRBV7-2 with TRBJ2-5; 7 positions match TRBD1. CDR3 size: 15 residues. With V trimmed by 5 bases and J by 5 bases, 11 bases remained unmatched. CDR1 and CDR2 from the germline V gene are SGHTA and FQGNSA. CDR3 sequence: CASSTQTGRRETQYF. The DNA of the CDR3 is TGTGCCAGCAGCACCCAGACAGGGAGAAGGGAGACCCAGTACTTC. Together with reference TRBV7-2 and TRBJ2-5, the CDR3 gives the full variable domain: GAGVSQSPSNKVTEKGKDVELRCDPISGHTALYWYRQSLGQGLEFLIYFQGNSAPDKSGLPSDRFSAERTGGSVSTLTIQRTQQEDSAVYLCASSTQTGRRETQYFGPGTRLLVL.

This clonotype was counted a few times. This chain joins TRBV7-2 and TRBJ2-3; no reliable D call. The CDR3 sequence is 15 residues long. V lost 5 bases to trimming and J lost 1 base, with 13 bases between them. Germline V CDR1 and CDR2: SGHTA, FQGNSA. DNA of the CDR3: TGTGCCAGCAGCGGCATTGGAGTTGGCACAGATACGCAGTATTTT. This gives the protein CASSGIGVGTDTQYF.

This clonotype turned up a few times. The rearrangement uses TRBV7-9 and TRBJ2-7, with no clear D. V was trimmed by 5 bases and J by 7 bases, leaving 9 bases between them. Germline lookup yields CDR1 SEHNR and CDR2 FQNEAQ (reference sequence). The CDR3 totals 11 residues. CDR3 nucleotides: TGTGCCAGCAGCACCTCGCGGGAGCAGTACTTC. It translates to CASSTSREQYF.

J is TRBJ2-6 and V is TRBV4-2; TRBD1 matches 7 bases. This CDR3 contains 14 residues. Germline V gene sequence: CDR1 LGHNA, CDR2 YNFKEQ. The V gene end was trimmed by 0 bases and the J gene end by 17 bases; junction bases not matched to a gene: 10. The CDR3 is CASSQEGDRSLVTF. The CDR3 DNA follows: TGTGCCAGCAGCCAAGAAGGGGACAGATCCCTAGTGACTTTC.

This clonotype was seen at least ten times. The chain carries TRBV6-5 and TRBJ2-3; 8 bases map to TRBD2. Germline V CDR1 and CDR2: MNHEY, SVGAGI. The CDR3 loop spans 16 amino acids. Trimming cost V 2 bases and J 3 bases; bases outside gene matches: 7. The CDR3 nucleotides are TGTGCCAGCAGTTACCTCAACGGGGGGGGGACAGATACGCAGTATTTT. Translated, it gives CASSYLNGGGTDTQYF.

This clonotype showed up many times. V gene TRBV20-1 combines with J gene TRBJ2-7; a weak D match, TRBD2 (5 bases). Germline CDR1 is DFQATT and CDR2 is SNEGSKA (reference sequence). Deletions cut 4 bases from V and 7 bases from J, with 20 bases between. The CDR3 consists of 14 residues. Written as DNA, the CDR3 is TGCAGTGCTATCTCGACTCCGCCTTGGAGGGAGCAGTACTTC. It translates to CSAISTPPWREQYF.

In the case of this clonotype: A much larger clone is a single base away; this may be a read error. V gene TRBV6-4 combines with J gene TRBJ2-1; D call uncertain. V shed 6 bases and J shed 6 bases, with 9 bases lying between them. The CDR3 contains 12 residues. The germline V gene encodes CDR1 MRHNA and CDR2 SNTAGT. For the CDR3, the DNA is TGTGCCAGCAGCCCCGAAGGCAATGAGCAGTTCTTC. Translating it yields CASSPEGNEQFF.

In this sample, this clonotype turned up many times. The rearrangement joins TRBV29-1 to TRBJ2-1; perhaps TRBD1 as D (6 bases). The CDR3 loop spans 13 amino acids. The germline V gene has CDR1 SQVTM and CDR2 ANQGSEA. V was pared by 6 bases and J by 7 bases, with 16 bases between. CDR3 nucleotide sequence: TGCAGCGTGTTGACAGGCGTAGCAAATGAGCAGTTCTTC. It yields the protein CSVLTGVANEQFF.

The CDR3 DNA is TGTGCCAGCAGCGCCGGGGGGTCTAGCACAGATACGCAGTATTTT. Translating gives CASSAGGSSTDTQYF. The gene calls are TRBV9 and TRBJ2-3; 7 nucleotides agree with TRBD2. Germline V CDR1 and CDR2: SGDLS, YYNGEE. The CDR3 has 15 residues. Losses at the gene ends were 3 bases for V and 0 bases for J; bases not matched to a gene: 4.

This clonotype was detected only a few times. The chain recombines TRBV5-6 with TRBJ1-4; possibly TRBD1 for D (6 bases). The CDR3 consists of 18 residues. CDR1 is SGHDT and CDR2 is YYEEEE in the germline V gene. Between the trimmed V and J ends, which lost 2 bases and 0 bases, there was a span of 17 bases. CDR3 nucleotides: TGTGCCAGCAGCTTTCGATCCTGGGACACCGCAACTAATGAAAAACTGTTTTTT. Residues: CASSFRSWDTATNEKLFF.

Ten or more counts support this clonotype. The genes are TRBV20-1 and TRBJ2-4, with D tentatively TRBD2 (6 bases). Germline CDR1 is DFQATT and CDR2 is SNEGSKA (reference sequence). The CDR3 spans 15 residues. Trimming left V 0 bases short and J 7 bases short, with 16 bases between. As DNA, the CDR3 is TGCAGTGCTAGAGAAGCCAAACCTGGGGGGAACATTCAGTACTTC. Protein product: CSAREAKPGGNIQYF.

Here the CDR3 DNA reads TGCGCCAGCAGCGTCGCTACAGGGGGCGCGGAGACCCAGTACTTC. This translates into CASSVATGGAETQYF. The genes are TRBV5-1 and TRBJ2-5, with 9 bases lining up with TRBD1. The ends lost 4 bases at V and 5 bases at J; junction bases unmatched: 9. Looked up from germline, CDR1 is SGHRS and CDR2 is YFSETQ. CDR3 size: 15 residues.

This clonotype was detected ten times or more. This chain uses TRBV18 with TRBJ2-1; D not certain. Trimming left V 3 bases short and J 5 bases short, with 8 bases between. The CDR3 totals 13 residues. Germline V gene lookup returns CDR1 KGHSH and CDR2 LQKENI. The DNA of the CDR3 is TGTGCCAGCTCACCTGTGGCGGACAATGAGCAGTTCTTC. Protein: CASSPVADNEQFF.

CDR3: CASSTGQGNTDTQYF. As DNA, the CDR3 is TGTGCCAGCAGCACGGGACAGGGAAACACAGATACGCAGTATTTT. The chain uses TRBV5-5 and TRBJ2-3, with 9 positions matching TRBD1. CDR1 and CDR2 (germline): SGHKS, YYEKEE (reference sequence). The V segment lost 4 bases and the J segment 2 bases; nucleotides outside the gene matches: 5. The CDR3 is 15 residues long.

This clonotype turned up a few times. This sequence joins TRBV7-8 and TRBJ2-7; 8 bases are a match to TRBD1. Germline lookup yields CDR1 SGHVS and CDR2 FQNEAQ. The CDR3 runs to 14 residues. The junction had 3 bases not matched to a gene; V was cut back by 5 bases and J by 0 bases. The CDR3 DNA reads TGTGCCAGCAGCCGGGACAGGCGCTCCTACGAGCAGTACTTC. Amino acid sequence: CASSRDRRSYEQYF.

V and J are TRBV6-5 and TRBJ2-5, with 7 bases matching TRBD2. The CDR3 runs 16 residues. CDR1 is MNHEY and CDR2 is SVGAGI in the germline V gene. Trimming removed 0 bases from V and 4 bases from J; junction bases left unmatched: 8. Here the CDR3 reads CASSYSYTTGGETQYF. Here the CDR3 DNA reads TGTGCCAGCAGTTACTCGTACACAACGGGAGGAGAGACCCAGTACTTC.

This clonotype was counted many times. The chain employs TRBV20-1 and TRBJ2-7, with 10 nucleotides matching TRBD1. In germline, CDR1 is DFQATT, CDR2 SNEGSKA (reference sequence). The CDR3 runs 13 residues. V lost 5 bases, J lost 2 bases, and 3 bases stayed unmatched. For the CDR3, the DNA is TGCAGTGCTTCAGGACAGGGGGCCTACGAGCAGTACTTC. The encoded protein is CSASGQGAYEQYF.